This T cell receptor beta chain was profiled in a study of cytomegalovirus exposure and HLA in healthy donors (dated by TCRdb to 2015 to 2018). A note on the overall study: An earlier analysis of 587 of the donors reported 250 to 300 Gb of sequence data and around 110 million unique TCR beta sequences obtained from approximately 180 million T cells. A later genetic analysis used genome-wide SNP genotypes for about three fifths of the 666 donors, treating that subset as a discovery cohort. Every discovery cohort repertoire had been produced on one sequencing platform. Donor age, sex, ethnicity and CMV serostatus were compiled alongside the repertoire data. Class I and class II HLA loci were covered by the typing at four-digit resolution. On average, about 240,000 unique TCR beta nucleotide sequences were sequenced per donor among some 430 genotyped donors of the cohort, with roughly 18% of those sequences being non-productive. An earlier analysis of 587 of the donors used high-throughput TCR beta sequencing to judge whether each TCR beta V gene segment behaved as functional or pseudogenic. Besides the first cohort of approximately 710 subjects, a separate validation cohort made up of some 110 different subjects was used. In the later analysis, no new phenotypic data were used to find candidate immune exposures; instead, reliance was placed on TCR beta sequences and their occurrence across donors. An early release that covered roughly 600 HLA-typed donors contained about 290 gigabases of sequencing data and around 85 million unique TCR sequences. The number of typed donors differed by locus: about 620-630 for A, B, C, DRB1 and DQB1; some 500 for DQA1; roughly 600 for DPA1; and roughly 450 for DPB1. About five DR-DQ haplotypes were treated as single units for association and clustering because of strong linkage in the cohort. Of the 300 to 500 genotyped donors, approximately 80% were placed in the genetic ancestry cluster associated with self-reported Caucasian donors. The study used immunosequencing to profile the T cell repertoires of approximately 640 subjects and linked those repertoires to cytomegalovirus serostatus. To predict cytomegalovirus infection status, the study brought together high-throughput TCR immunosequencing, statistical association of individual TCRs with disease status, and machine learning. The study aimed to test whether cataloging public T cell receptors could reveal signatures of past pathogen exposure. A later analysis re-analyzed previously published TCR beta repertoires from about 730 donors and added high-resolution HLA genotyping to study TCR occurrence patterns.

CDR1 and CDR2 (SGHDT, YYEEEE) derive from the germline V gene. Reading from cysteine to phenylalanine, the CDR3 counts 15 amino acids. CDR3 DNA is the only sequence kept; it has 45 bases, read in frame from the first base. The junction carries 8 bases between V and J, which are trimmed by 0 bases and 1 base respectively. This clone was recorded at least ten times. The target of this receptor is not known. No base qualities exist here, and no much larger clone lies one base off it. General conclusions and limits of the study: Assigning TCR associations to individual alleles was difficult when HLA alleles, especially DR and DQ, strongly co-occurred. Several of the top co-occurrence clusters appeared to be linked to parvovirus B19, influenza, CMV and Epstein-Barr virus, according to a later analysis. It was suggested by the authors that the approach could potentially be generalized to other disease states and immunological phenotypes. Because some donors lacked HLA typing at each locus, the association tests relied only on the typed subset. The presence/absence analyses assumed that sequencing depth was roughly uniform across donors, and that assumption may not be true. The sequencing pipeline was judged likely to have produced a cluster of highly shared sequence variants as a technical artifact. Because the 87-base-pair reads could not distinguish some IMGT-functional V segments, including TRBV6-2 and TRBV6-3, those segments were excluded. Compared with equally common non-associated chains, HLA-associated TCR beta chains in a later analysis were more clonally expanded and had lower generation probabilities. The classifier was reported to diagnose cytomegalovirus status with high specificity and sensitivity in both the original cohort and the validation cohort. In a later analysis, the rate of TCR association differed among HLA loci, with DRB1 alleles having the most associated TCRs and HLA-C alleles having the fewest. The earlier analysis of almost 600 of the donors excluded fewer than 20 rarely observed V segments, including chromosome 9 orphons, because counts were too low. Most TCR sequences were seen in very few donors, while some public TCRs were found in many individuals. The study gave a list of some 150 TCR beta chains associated with cytomegalovirus. Compared with the roughly 710-donor mean, donors in an Asian-associated ancestry cluster had fewer N-insertions in productive TCRs, according to a later genetic analysis. Three of the identified cytomegalovirus-associated TCR beta chains were confirmed in vitro to be specific for cytomegalovirus antigens. In a later analysis, about 16,000 TCR beta sequences were associated with specific HLA alleles at a false discovery rate of 0.05. Correlated functional status among segregating V segments might reflect linkage disequilibrium, but an unknown experimental factor could not be ruled out. Broadly in line with IMGT annotations, most TCR beta V segments showed up in productive rearrangements about 90% or about 30% of the time in an earlier analysis of some 590 of the donors. In a later analysis, most CMV-associated TCR beta chains were found to appear HLA-restricted, with HLA associations seemingly driven largely by CMV exposure. CMV serostatus was the only immune exposure information available for the cohort. V-gene and J-gene trimming of TCR beta chains was associated with a missense DCLRE1C variant in a later genetic analysis, and the association was replicated in an independent cohort. This cohort had only TCR beta chains sequenced, and the lack of alpha or paired-chain data limited which features could be detected. A further reported finding was that TCR beta sequences accurately predicted the HLA-A and HLA-B alleles for most subjects in the first cohort.

The library was produced with the immunoSEQ multiplex PCR assay. For the multiplex PCR, a mixture combining 60 forward primers for TCR Vbeta segments and 13 reverse primers for TCR Jbeta segments was used. Amplification of the CDR3 region of rearranged TCR beta genes was performed with a multiplex PCR assay on genomic DNA. The amplified TCR beta libraries were sequenced on the Illumina HiSeq System as 87-base-pair reads. In the source study's methods: A later analysis counted 65 million to 90 million unique TCR beta chains across the 666 repertoires, and roughly 9.9 million of these chains were shared by at least two donors. A nearest-neighbor algorithm error-corrected the raw reads and collapsed the reads into unique sequences, merging closely related sequences to remove PCR and sequencing errors. Alignment of CDR3 sequences to IMGT reference sequences was used to assign V, D and J gene segments. Each retained sequence needed at least a six-nucleotide match to both a V gene segment and a J gene segment. Rearrangements were classified as productive when the CDR3 lacked stop codons and remained in frame with V and J, and all other rearrangements were classified as non-productive. CDR3 was defined according to IMGT convention as the region running from the second conserved V-encoded cysteine to the conserved J-encoded phenylalanine. Sequences without an unambiguous match to a single V gene segment were excluded from the earlier analysis of 587 of the donors. In an earlier analysis of several hundred of the donors, a V segment was called functional when productive rearrangements were above 56.7%, and segregating when the standard deviation between donors exceeded 5%. A statistical classification framework was built to diagnose cytomegalovirus status from the catalog of TCR beta chain sequences. In a later analysis, TCR nucleotide sequences were compared against IMGT/GENE-DB human TR gene sequences so that V and J genes could be assigned. A later analysis assigned CDR3 sequences and most-parsimonious VDJ recombination scenarios with the TCRdist pipeline. A later analysis defined each TCR beta chain by its CDR3 amino acid sequence plus V-gene family, and excluded reads lacking a unique V-gene family. A later analysis removed several hundred highly shared, low-generation-probability nucleotide sequences to deal with suspected cross-contamination and a sequencing artifact. In a later analysis, a clonal expansion index for each public chain was calculated from normalized within-repertoire ranks of inferred template counts. In a later analysis, generation probabilities were computed with a VDJ recombination model fitted to out-of-frame rearrangements, and the resulting probabilities were checked against IGoR. A later analysis scored TCR-TCR, TCR-HLA and TCR-CMV co-occurrence with hypergeometric tests, applying a repertoire-size bias correction to TCR pairs. In a later analysis, false discovery rates were estimated by permuting HLA or CMV assignments 20 times. A later analysis grouped co-occurring TCRs with DBSCAN, adding TCRdist sequence similarity when clustering within HLA-allele-positive subsets. Repertoires with fewer than 30,000 or more than 120,000 public chains, plus five repertoires with anomalous nucleotide sharing, were excluded from co-occurrence clustering. TCRdb stores this immuneACCESS table with in-frame sequences only. Part of the clones is absent; in the studies checked, under half of the shortfall reflects unresolved V genes, and no reason is known for the rest. The DNA gave D and trimming, while V, J and clone size come from that table. This sample holds 200,000 to 250,000 clones; 70% to 80% were observed only once. The ten largest clonotypes hold roughly 2% of the sample.

The cohort was made up of 500 to 800 healthy bone marrow donors. All cohort members were sampled while nominally healthy, although unrecorded immune exposures were likely present. The donor was CMV seronegative and was included in the group of a few hundred seronegative cohort members. A peripheral blood sample was provided by each donor, and peripheral blood mononuclear cells were used for TCR beta sequencing. Genomic DNA extraction from the blood cell samples was performed with the Qiagen DNeasy Blood Extraction Kit. The sequence came from a woman younger than 45 in good health and CMV-seronegative. The sequence links TRBV5-6 to TRBJ1-3; the D gene cannot be resolved reliably. Sequenced sample: PBMCs. The CDR3 reads CASSLAGTSGNTIYF. The nucleotides are TGTGCCAGCAGCTTGGCAGGTACATCTGGAAACACCATATATTTT.